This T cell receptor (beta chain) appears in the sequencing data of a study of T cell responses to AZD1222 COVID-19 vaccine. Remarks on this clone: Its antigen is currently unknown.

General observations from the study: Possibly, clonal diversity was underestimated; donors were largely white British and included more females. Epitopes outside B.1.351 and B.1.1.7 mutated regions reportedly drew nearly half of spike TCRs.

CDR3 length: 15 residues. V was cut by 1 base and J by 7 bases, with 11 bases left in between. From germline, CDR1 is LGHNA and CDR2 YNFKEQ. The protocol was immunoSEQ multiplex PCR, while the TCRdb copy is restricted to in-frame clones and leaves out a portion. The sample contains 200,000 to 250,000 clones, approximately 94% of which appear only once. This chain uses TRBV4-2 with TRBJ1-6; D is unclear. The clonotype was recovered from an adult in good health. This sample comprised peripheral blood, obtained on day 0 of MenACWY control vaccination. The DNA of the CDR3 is TGTGCCAGCAGCCAAGGGGCTCGTTCGAATTCACCCCTCCACTTT. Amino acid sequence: CASSQGARSNSPLHF.